The 2 T cell receptor beta chains listed next were all sequenced from one sample in a study of T cells expressing NK-cell markers. For each CDR3 protein, TCRdb gives one entry from its re-call of the 5' RACE reads, without DNA. Recorded for this sample: about 550,000 distinct CDR3 sequences. Input material: blood T cells: a sorted CD56 or NKG2C T cell subset, CD4+ or CD8+ T cells, or bulk PBMC T cells (not recorded which). Source of these receptors: a young man in good health.

The J gene is TRBJ2-6, the V gene TRBV12-3 or TRBV12-4; no DNA is available, so the TRBD1 call from TCRdb remains unchecked. This CDR3 comprises 18 residues. This CDR3 is CASRETGGSSSGANVLTF.

The rearrangement joins TRBV5-6 to TRBJ2-5. Germline CDR1 is SGHDT and CDR2 is YYEEEE. The CDR3 runs 15 residues. CDR3 region: CASSLGGLGQETQYF. Together with reference TRBV5-6 and TRBJ2-5, the CDR3 gives the full variable domain: DAGVTQSPTHLIKTRGQQVTLRCSPKSGHDTVSWYQQALGQGPQFIFQYYEEEERQRGNFPDRFSGHQFPNYSSELNVNALLLGDSALYLCASSLGGLGQETQYFGPGTRLLVL.